The rows below give T cell receptor beta chains drawn from one sample of a study of cytomegalovirus exposure and HLA in healthy donors. The table came from immunoSEQ multiplex PCR; TCRdb's copy has only in-frame clones and leaves some out. This sample has 150,000 to 180,000 clones; approximately 86% occur once, and the top ten carry 20% to 25%. Sequenced input: PBMCs. These receptors came from a man aged 18 to 29 in good health and CMV-seropositive. Each CDR3 is given with its conserved first and last residue. D genes are given only for firm matches. Size is stated for part of the rows, as once, few or many counts, or as a class when the clone is expanded.

CDR3nt | CDR3aa | j_gene | abundance | d_gene | v_gene
TGCAGCGCACCGGGACTTAGCACAGATACGCAGTATTTT | CSAPGLSTDTQYF | TRBJ2-3 | . | . | TRBV29-1
TGTGCCAGCAGCCAGCGCGGGGGGGAAGACTACGAGCAGTACTTC | CASSQRGGEDYEQYF | TRBJ2-7 | . | TRBD2 | TRBV14
TGTGCCAGCAGTCCGACAGGACAGCATAACTATGGCTACACCTTC | CASSPTGQHNYGYTF | TRBJ1-2 | . | . | TRBV6-5
TGCGCCAGCAGCTTGAGCGGGAGTAGCTCCTACGAGCAGTACTTC | CASSLSGSSSYEQYF | TRBJ2-7 | once | TRBD2 | TRBV4-3
TGTGCCAGCACCTTTACAGGGAGCACAGATACGCAGTATTTT | CASTFTGSTDTQYF | TRBJ2-3 | . | . | TRBV6-5
TGTGCCAGCAGCTTAGCGACCGCGGCGCAAGAGACCCAGTACTTC | CASSLATAAQETQYF | TRBJ2-5 | once | . | TRBV7-6
TGTGCCAGCTCACCGGACCGACAGGGTAGAGGAAACACCATATATTTT | CASSPDRQGRGNTIYF | TRBJ1-3 | . | TRBD1 | TRBV18
TGCGCCAGCAGCCAAGGGAGCGGGACTAGCGGTAATGAGCAGTTCTTC | CASSQGSGTSGNEQFF | TRBJ2-1 | . | TRBD2 | TRBV4-3
TGTGCCAGCAGCTCATCCGGGAAATTGGGCGAGCAGTACTTC | CASSSSGKLGEQYF | TRBJ2-7 | . | . | TRBV11-3
TGTGCCAGCAGCTTCGTAGGGGTAGCCAAAAACATTCAGTACTTC | CASSFVGVAKNIQYF | TRBJ2-4 | . | . | TRBV13
TGTGCCTGGAGCCTGACAGGGGGTTACGGCTACACCTTC | CAWSLTGGYGYTF | TRBJ1-2 | . | TRBD1 | TRBV30
TGTGCCAGCAGTGAATCGGGACAGGACCCTTATAGCAATCAGCCCCAGCATTTT | CASSESGQDPYSNQPQHF | TRBJ1-5 | . | TRBD1 | TRBV6-1
TGTGCCAGCAGCTTAAACAGGGACGATGAGCAGTTCTTC | CASSLNRDDEQFF | TRBJ2-1 | . | . | TRBV7-2
TGCGCCAGCAGCTTAGACAGGGGATCCTACGAGCAGTACTTC | CASSLDRGSYEQYF | TRBJ2-7 | . | TRBD1 | TRBV5-1
TGCAGCATCGAGTTGACTAGCGGGGCTAATGAGCAGTTCTTC | CSIELTSGANEQFF | TRBJ2-1 | . | TRBD2 | TRBV29-1
TGTGCCAGCAGTGAAGCGCCTGGATGGGCCTATGGGGAGCAGTACTTC | CASSEAPGWAYGEQYF | TRBJ2-7 | once | . | TRBV6-1
TGCAGCGCCTTCACAGGGAACTATGGCTACACCTTC | CSAFTGNYGYTF | TRBJ1-2 | . | . | TRBV29-1
TGTGCCAGCAGTGCCGACAGGGACCACACTGAAGCTTTCTTT | CASSADRDHTEAFF | TRBJ1-1 | . | TRBD1 | TRBV6-1
TGCGCCAGCAGCGACACCTCCTACGAGCAGTACTTC | CASSDTSYEQYF | TRBJ2-7 | few | . | TRBV5-1
TGTGCCAGCAGTTACGAGTTGCGTGGCTACACCTTC | CASSYELRGYTF | TRBJ1-2 | few | . | TRBV6-6
TGTGCTAGTGGTTTGGTACTAGCCGGACAGGGGTTCGGAAACACCATATATTTT | CASGLVLAGQGFGNTIYF | TRBJ1-3 | . | TRBD1 | TRBV12-5
TGTGCCAGCAGCGCGGCGGAGGGGAGAGGCTACACCTTC | CASSAAEGRGYTF | TRBJ1-2 | . | . | TRBV9
TGTGCCAGCAGCATCAAGACCGGGGAGCAGTTCTTC | CASSIKTGEQFF | TRBJ2-1 | . | . | TRBV9
TGCGCCAGCAGCCAAGATCGGGGGGGGAGCACTGAAGCTTTCTTT | CASSQDRGGSTEAFF | TRBJ1-1 | . | . | TRBV4-3
TGTGCCAGCAACGGACAGGTGAGCTCCTACAATGAGCAGTTCTTC | CASNGQVSSYNEQFF | TRBJ2-1 | . | TRBD1 | TRBV2
TGTGCCAGCAGCCGGACTAGCGGGGGGGCGCGGAAGGAGACCCAGTACTTC | CASSRTSGGARKETQYF | TRBJ2-5 | . | TRBD2 | TRBV7-9
TGTGCCAGCAGCTTAAGGGGGGGCTCGGTCGGCGAGCAGTACTTC | CASSLRGGSVGEQYF | TRBJ2-7 | . | . | TRBV7-2
TGCGCCAGCAGCCAAGAGGGCAGGGGGTGGTATGGCTACACCTTC | CASSQEGRGWYGYTF | TRBJ1-2 | . | TRBD1 | TRBV4-3
TGTGCCAGCAGCCGAAAGACCCGACAGGGGGCGAACACCGGGGAGCTGTTTTTT | CASSRKTRQGANTGELFF | TRBJ2-2 | . | TRBD1 | TRBV4-2
TGTGCCAGCAGTGAAACAGGGCCCCCATACAATGAGCAGTTCTTC | CASSETGPPYNEQFF | TRBJ2-1 | few | . | TRBV6-1
TGTGCCAGCAGCCTGAGCGGGGGCACCGGGGAGCTGTTTTTT | CASSLSGGTGELFF | TRBJ2-2 | . | TRBD2 | TRBV7-3
TGTGCCAGCAGCGCACAGGGGGTTGTAGAGACCCAGTACTTC | CASSAQGVVETQYF | TRBJ2-5 | . | TRBD1 | TRBV9
TGTGCCAGCAGTCCGGACGAGACAGGGTATTATGGCTACACCTTC | CASSPDETGYYGYTF | TRBJ1-2 | once | TRBD1 | TRBV2